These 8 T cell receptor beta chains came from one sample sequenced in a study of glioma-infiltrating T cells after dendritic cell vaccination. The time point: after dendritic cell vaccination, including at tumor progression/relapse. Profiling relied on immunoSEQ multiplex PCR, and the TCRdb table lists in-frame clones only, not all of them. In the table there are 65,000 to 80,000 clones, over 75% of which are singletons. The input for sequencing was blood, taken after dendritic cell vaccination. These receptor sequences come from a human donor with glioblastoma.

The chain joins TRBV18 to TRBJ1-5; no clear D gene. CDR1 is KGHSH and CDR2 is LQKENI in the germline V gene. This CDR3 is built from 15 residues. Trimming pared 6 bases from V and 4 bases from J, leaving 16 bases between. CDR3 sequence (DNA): TGTGCCAGCTCTCCTGATAGTCCGGGGAATCAGCCCCAGCATTTT. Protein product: CASSPDSPGNQPQHF.

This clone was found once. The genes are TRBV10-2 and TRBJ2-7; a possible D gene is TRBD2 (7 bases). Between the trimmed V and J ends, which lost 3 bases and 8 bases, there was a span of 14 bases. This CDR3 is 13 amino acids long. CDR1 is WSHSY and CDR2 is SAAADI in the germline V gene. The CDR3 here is CASSENWGGQQYF. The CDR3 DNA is TGCGCCAGCAGTGAAAACTGGGGGGGCCAGCAGTACTTC.

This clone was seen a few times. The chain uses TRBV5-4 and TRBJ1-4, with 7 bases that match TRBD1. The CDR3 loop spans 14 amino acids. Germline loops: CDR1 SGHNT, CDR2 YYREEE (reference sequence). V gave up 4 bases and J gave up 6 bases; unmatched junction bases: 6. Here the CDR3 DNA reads TGTGCCAGCAGCAGACGACAGGGAGATGAAAAACTGTTTTTT. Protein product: CASSRRQGDEKLFF.

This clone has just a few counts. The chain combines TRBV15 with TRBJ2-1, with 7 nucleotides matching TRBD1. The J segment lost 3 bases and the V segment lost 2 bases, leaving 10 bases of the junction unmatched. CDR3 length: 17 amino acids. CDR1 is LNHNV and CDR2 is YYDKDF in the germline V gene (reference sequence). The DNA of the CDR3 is TGTGCCACCAGCAGACCGAATCCACAGGGGTTCTACAATGAGCAGTTCTTC. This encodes CATSRPNPQGFYNEQFF.

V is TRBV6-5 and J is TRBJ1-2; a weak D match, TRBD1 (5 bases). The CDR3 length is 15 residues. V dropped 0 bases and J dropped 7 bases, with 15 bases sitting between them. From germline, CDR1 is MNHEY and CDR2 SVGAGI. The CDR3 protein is CASSYSVGGAFGYTF. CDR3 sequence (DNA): TGTGCCAGCAGTTACTCGGTGGGGGGAGCGTTTGGCTACACCTTC.

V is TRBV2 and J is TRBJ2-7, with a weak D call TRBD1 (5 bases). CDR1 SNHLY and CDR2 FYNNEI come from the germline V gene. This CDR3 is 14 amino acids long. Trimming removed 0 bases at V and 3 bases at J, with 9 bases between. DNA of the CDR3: TGTGCCAGCAGTGAAGCGGGGCCGTTCTACGAGCAGTACTTC. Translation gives CASSEAGPFYEQYF. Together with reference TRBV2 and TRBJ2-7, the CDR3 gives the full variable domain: EPEVTQTPSHQVTQMGQEVILRCVPISNHLYFYWYRQILGQKVEFLVSFYNNEISEKSEIFDDQFSVERPDGSNFTLKIRSTKLEDSAMYFCASSEAGPFYEQYFGPGTRLTVT.

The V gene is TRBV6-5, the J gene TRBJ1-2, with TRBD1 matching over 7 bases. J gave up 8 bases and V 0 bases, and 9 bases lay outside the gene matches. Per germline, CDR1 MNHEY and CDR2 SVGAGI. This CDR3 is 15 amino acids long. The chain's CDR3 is CASSYSPRDSGGYTF. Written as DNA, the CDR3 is TGTGCCAGCAGTTACTCACCCCGGGACAGTGGCGGCTACACCTTC.

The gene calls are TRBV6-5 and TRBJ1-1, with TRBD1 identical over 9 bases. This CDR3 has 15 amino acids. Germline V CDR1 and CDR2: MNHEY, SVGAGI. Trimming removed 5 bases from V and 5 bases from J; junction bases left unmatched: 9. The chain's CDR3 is CASSLPQGARTEAFF. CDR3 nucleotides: TGTGCCAGCAGTCTCCCACAGGGGGCAAGGACTGAAGCTTTCTTT.